This passage covers 23 T cell receptor beta chains from one sample sequenced in a study of blood T cell repertoires in COVID-19. TCRdb keeps only in-frame clones here, not all; method: immunoSEQ multiplex PCR. The repertoire includes about 130,000 clones, 75% to 90% of them detected once, and 4.3% sits in the top ten. Input material: peripheral blood. These receptors were collected from a human donor in a cohort sampled during active COVID-19.

J is TRBJ2-5 and V is TRBV11-2; D is undetermined. Germline CDR1 is SGHAT and CDR2 is FQNNGV. The V gene lost 4 bases and the J gene lost 1 base, with 7 bases spanning the gap. The CDR3 sequence is 13 residues long. The CDR3 nucleotides are TGTGCCAGCAGCTACGGAGTCCAAGAGACCCAGTACTTC. Protein sequence: CASSYGVQETQYF.

V usage is TRBV6-5 and J usage is TRBJ2-3, with 8 bases that match TRBD1. V lost 5 bases and J lost 9; bases outside the gene matches: 7. CDR1 and CDR2 (germline): MNHEY, SVGAGI. The CDR3 is made up of 13 amino acids. For the CDR3, the DNA is TGTGCCAGCAGTCCCCTACAGGGGGTCACGCAGTATTTT. This translates into CASSPLQGVTQYF.

Concerning this clone: A junction end diverges from the germline sequence, so it may reflect a read error. This chain links TRBV7-7 with TRBJ2-2; 9 bases fit TRBD1. The CDR3 consists of 15 residues. Germline lookup yields CDR1 SSHAT and CDR2 FNYEAQ (reference sequence). CDR3 coding DNA: TGTGCTAGCAGCTCGGCCGGGACAGGGTCCGGGGAGCTGTTTTTT. It specifies CASSSAGTGSGELFF.

This clone was counted many times. Other nucleotide sequences from this sample produce the same CDR3. The V call is TRBV5-1, the J call TRBJ2-3, with D perhaps TRBD1 (6 bases). Trimming removed 0 bases from V and 0 bases from J, with 8 bases in between. Per germline, CDR1 SGHRS and CDR2 YFSETQ. CDR3 size: 15 residues. The CDR3 nucleotides read TGCGCCAGCAGCTTGGCAGGGGCCAGCACAGATACGCAGTATTTT. This encodes CASSLAGASTDTQYF. Based on the CDR3 plus reference TRBV5-1 and TRBJ2-3, the full variable domain is KAGVTQTPRYLIKTRGQQVTLSCSPISGHRSVSWYQQTPGQGLQFLFEYFSETQRNKGNFPGRFSGRQFSNSRSEMNVSTLELGDSALYLCASSLAGASTDTQYFGPGTRLTVL.

V is TRBV3-1 (or the pseudogene TRBV3-2) and J is TRBJ1-1, with D perhaps TRBD1 (5 bases). The CDR3 loop spans 14 amino acids. Trimming took 1 base from V and 5 from J, leaving 11 bases between them. Germline V gene lookup returns CDR1 LGHDT and CDR2 YNNKEL (reference sequence). For the CDR3, the DNA is TGTGCCAGCAGCCAAGTATGGGGCGGTACTGAAGCTTTCTTT. Translating gives CASSQVWGGTEAFF.

The chain has TRBV3-1 (or the pseudogene TRBV3-2) and TRBJ2-7; 9 bases map to TRBD1. The CDR3 runs 22 residues. J gave up 4 bases and V 0 bases, and 25 bases lay outside the gene matches. CDR1 is LGHDT and CDR2 is YNNKEL in the germline V gene (reference sequence). The CDR3 sequence: CASSQEGCGGQGISYLGYEQYV. The CDR3 DNA follows: TGTGCCAGCAGCCAAGAGGGCTGTGGGGGACAGGGAATTTCTTACCTGGGGTACGAGCAGTACGTC.

This clone has just one count. CDR3 coding DNA: TGTGCCAGCACGGGACAGTATGGCTACACCTTC. This gives the protein CASTGQYGYTF. The chain combines TRBV28 with TRBJ1-2; TRBD1 aligns across 7 bases. With V trimmed by 7 bases and J by 5 bases, 1 base remained unmatched. This CDR3 has 11 amino acids. Germline V gene lookup returns CDR1 MDHEN and CDR2 SYDVKM.

This chain uses TRBV19 with TRBJ1-1; TRBD1 matches at 7 bases. The CDR3 sequence is 16 residues long. The ends lost 2 bases at V and 0 bases at J; junction bases unmatched: 6. The germline gives CDR1 LNHDA, CDR2 SQIVND (reference sequence). The CDR3 DNA reads as TGTGCCAGTAGTATATTCCCGGGACAGATGAACACTGAAGCTTTCTTT. It encodes CASSIFPGQMNTEAFF.

This clone was counted a few times. The chain couples TRBV6-4 to TRBJ1-2; TRBD1 aligns across 8 bases. V was clipped by 6 bases and J by 4 bases; unmatched bases: 4. Germline CDR1 MRHNA, CDR2 SNTAGT. The CDR3 sequence is 13 residues long. The CDR3, as DNA: TGTGCCAGCAGCCCCGACAGGGGCTATGGCTACACCTTC. This sequence encodes CASSPDRGYGYTF.

This chain uses TRBV18 with TRBJ2-7; D not certain. Looked up from germline, CDR1 is KGHSH and CDR2 is LQKENI. The CDR3 contains 18 residues. Trimming stripped 2 bases from V and 6 bases from J, with 26 bases between. The chain's CDR3 is CASSPCRLILLFLSEQYV. For the CDR3, the DNA is TGTGCCAGCTCACCATGCAGGTTAATACTTCTGTTTCTCTCCGAGCAGTACGTC.

V gene TRBV11-2 combines with J gene TRBJ1-1; the D is unclear. Germline V gene lookup returns CDR1 SGHAT and CDR2 FQNNGV. The CDR3 runs 17 residues. V dropped 2 bases and J dropped 6 bases, with 22 bases sitting between them. Here the CDR3 DNA reads TGTGCCAGCAGCTTAAATCGGGTTCCGGCAGTGGTATCTGAAGCTTTCTTT. This encodes CASSLNRVPAVVSEAFF.

V and J are TRBV4-3 and TRBJ2-1; possibly TRBD2 for D (5 bases). V lost 1 base and J 11 bases, leaving 12 bases between the germline ends. This CDR3 comprises 13 residues. Germline V CDR1 and CDR2: LGHNA, YSLEER. The CDR3 here is CASSQVPGIQQFF. The DNA for the CDR3 is TGCGCCAGCAGCCAAGTCCCCGGGATTCAGCAGTTCTTC.

This clone is a singleton in its sample. This sequence joins TRBV21-1 and TRBJ1-5; TRBD1, the table's D call, was not compared with the DNA. TRBV21-1 counts as a pseudogene. CDR3 length equals 15 residues. CDR3 in DNA: TGTGCCAGCAGCAAAGGGGGCGCGAGCAATCAGCCCCAGCATTTT. Its translation is CASSKGGASNQPQHF.

The chain employs TRBV19 and TRBJ1-1; D may be TRBD1 (5 bases). The germline V and J ends were trimmed by 1 base and 5 bases, with 17 bases remaining between them. Per the germline V gene, CDR1 is LNHDA and CDR2 is SQIVND (reference sequence). This CDR3 has 16 amino acids. This CDR3 is CASSIAGLGFGTEAFF. CDR3 bases: TGTGCCAGTAGTATAGCAGGGTTGGGTTTTGGGACTGAAGCTTTCTTT.

This rearrangement joins TRBV2 to TRBJ1-1; a possible D gene is TRBD1 (5 bases). Per germline, CDR1 SNHLY and CDR2 FYNNEI. V lost 4 bases, J lost 1 base, and 13 bases lay in between. The CDR3 has 15 residues. The CDR3 loop reads CASSVYRNPNTEAFF. The CDR3, as DNA: TGTGCCAGCAGTGTATACAGGAACCCGAACACTGAAGCTTTCTTT.

The genes are TRBV5-1 and TRBJ2-4; 9 bases align to TRBD1. Trimming at V came to 4 bases and at J to 5 bases, leaving 7 bases not matched to a gene. This CDR3 comprises 15 residues. Germline CDR1 reads SGHRS; CDR2 reads YFSETQ. The CDR3 region has the DNA TGCGCCAGCAGCGTGTTACAGGGGGCCGAAAACATTCAGTACTTC. Its protein is CASSVLQGAENIQYF. The full variable domain, with the rest looked up from reference TRBV5-1 and TRBJ2-4, is KAGVTQTPRYLIKTRGQQVTLSCSPISGHRSVSWYQQTPGQGLQFLFEYFSETQRNKGNFPGRFSGRQFSNSRSEMNVSTLELGDSALYLCASSVLQGAENIQYFGAGTRLSVL.

This clone has a single count. This chain uses TRBV6-2 or TRBV6-3 with TRBJ1-2; no clear D. Germline assignment: CDR1 MNHEY and CDR2 SVGEGT. CDR3 length: 16 residues. V dropped 2 bases and J dropped 7 bases, with 20 bases sitting between them. CDR3 DNA: TGTGCCAGCAGTTACATCAGGAGGGTAGCAGCGGGTGGCTACACCTTC. It specifies CASSYIRRVAAGGYTF.

The chain has TRBV9 and TRBJ1-2, with 9 bases aligning to TRBD1. Germline V gives CDR1 SGDLS, CDR2 YYNGEE. The CDR3 consists of 14 residues. Unmatched junction bases numbered 7, after V lost 4 bases and J lost 6 bases. The DNA for the CDR3 is TGTGCCAGCAGCCCCGGGACAGGGTTCGATGGCTACACCTTC. Protein: CASSPGTGFDGYTF.

The rearrangement links TRBV5-1 to TRBJ2-1; 8 nucleotides agree with TRBD2. Per the germline V gene, CDR1 is SGHRS and CDR2 is YFSETQ. The CDR3 runs 16 residues. V gave up 4 bases and J gave up 4 bases; unmatched junction bases: 10. The chain's CDR3 is CASSRGPSGSYNEQFF. The CDR3 DNA reads as TGCGCCAGCAGCCGAGGCCCAAGCGGGAGTTACAATGAGCAGTTCTTC.

J is TRBJ1-1 and V is TRBV28, with TRBD1 matching 7 bases. V shed 3 bases and J 4 bases; nucleotides not matched to a gene: 8. This CDR3 is 15 amino acids long. Germline values: CDR1 MDHEN, CDR2 SYDVKM. The CDR3 bases are TGTGCCAGCAGTTTCCAGGGGGAAGCGAGCACTGAAGCTTTCTTT. It encodes CASSFQGEASTEAFF.

The chain joins TRBV5-4 to TRBJ2-2; tentatively, D is TRBD2 (6 bases). V was cut by 4 bases and J by 0 bases, with 16 bases left in between. This CDR3 is built from 17 residues. Germline values: CDR1 SGHNT, CDR2 YYREEE (reference sequence). The CDR3: CASSPEGAKANTGELFF. The CDR3 DNA reads as TGTGCCAGCAGCCCGGAGGGTGCCAAGGCGAACACCGGGGAGCTGTTTTTT.

The CDR3 nucleotides read TGTGCCAGCAGTGAAGGGGCAGGTTCTAATGAAAAACTGTTTTTT. Translating gives CASSEGAGSNEKLFF. The chain uses TRBV2 and TRBJ1-4; D uncertain. Germline CDR1 reads SNHLY; CDR2 reads FYNNEI. The CDR3 has 15 residues. The ends were cut back, 1 base at V and 3 bases at J, with 9 bases in the middle.

The chain uses TRBV6-2 or TRBV6-3 and TRBJ2-5, with a tentative D call TRBD1 (6 bases). This CDR3 is built from 20 residues. Germline V gene lookup returns CDR1 MNHEY and CDR2 SVGEGT. Trimming removed 2 bases from V and 1 base from J, with 26 bases in between. CDR3 sequence: CASSYPLTDRPPILQETQYF. The CDR3 DNA is TGTGCCAGCAGTTACCCCCTTACTGACAGGCCACCAATCCTCCAAGAGACCCAGTACTTC.